This entry lists 15 T cell receptor beta chains sequenced from one sample in a study of T cells in Graves' hyperthyroidism and ophthalmopathy. Authors of the study amplified TCR beta CDR3 regions from RNA transcripts. HTBI primers drove first-round RT-PCR of the TCR CDR3. TCRdb independently ran MiXCR on the multiplex PCR reads; one entry per CDR3 protein. The sample contains over 500,000 distinct CDR3 sequences, about 14% of which appear only once. The material sequenced was blood. The receptors were gathered from a woman aged 40-49 years with Graves' hyperthyroidism.

This clonotype was counted at least ten times. The chain couples TRBV5-1 to TRBJ2-1, with 16 bases identical to TRBD2. The V segment lost 5 bases and the J segment 4 bases; nucleotides outside the gene matches: 9. The CDR3 sequence is 18 residues long. Germline CDR1 SGHRS, CDR2 YFSETQ. The CDR3 loop reads CASRPGLAGGPNYNEQFF. In DNA, the CDR3 is TGCGCCAGCAGACCGGGACTAGCGGGAGGGCCTAATTACAATGAGCAGTTCTTC.

There are many counts of this clonotype. This chain uses TRBV3-1 with TRBJ2-3; 10 bases match TRBD2. The V gene end was trimmed by 1 base and the J gene end by 6 bases; junction bases not matched to a gene: 7. The CDR3 runs 16 residues. Germline values: CDR1 LGHDT, CDR2 YNNKEL (reference sequence). The CDR3 DNA reads as TGTGCCAGCAGCCAAGTAGCGGGAGGAGTTTTGGATACGCAGTATTTT. It translates to CASSQVAGGVLDTQYF.

As concerns this clonotype: A much larger clone differs by one base, so this may be a read error. The chain is built from TRBV20-1 and TRBJ1-1; 8 bases fit TRBD1. The CDR3 runs 13 residues. Germline-derived CDR1 and CDR2 are DFQATT and SNEGSKA (reference sequence). The CDR3: CSARAPGQGEAIF. For the CDR3, the DNA is TGCAGTGCTAGAGCCCCCGGACAGGGCGAAGCTATCTTT.

V gene TRBV6-1 combines with J gene TRBJ2-7; either TRBD1 or TRBD2 may supply D (5 bases each). Germline V gene sequence: CDR1 MNHNS, CDR2 SASEGT. There are 14 residues in the CDR3. The V and J ends lost 4 bases and 4 bases respectively, with 14 bases between them. This CDR3 is CASSGQMGVYEQYF. The CDR3 region has the DNA TGTGCCAGCAGTGGGCAGATGGGGGTATACGAGCAGTACTTC.

The chain couples TRBV19 to TRBJ2-7; 8 bases map to TRBD1. Germline V CDR1 and CDR2: LNHDA, SQIVND (reference sequence). Trimming at V came to 4 bases and at J to 6 bases, leaving 5 bases not matched to a gene. The CDR3 spans 13 residues. CDR3 bases: TGTGCCAGTAGTACGCGACAGGGGCGCGAGCAGTACTTC. This gives the protein CASSTRQGREQYF. Full variable domain (missing parts from reference TRBV19 and TRBJ2-7): DGGITQSPKYLFRKEGQNVTLSCEQNLNHDAMYWYRQDPGQGLRLIYYSQIVNDFQKGDIAEGYSVSREKKESFPLTVTSAQKNPTAFYLCASSTRQGREQYFGPGTRLTVT.

V and J are TRBV6-9 and TRBJ2-1; no clear D. V was trimmed by 10 bases and J by 5 bases, leaving 9 bases between them. CDR1 MNHGY and CDR2 SVAAGI come from the germline V gene. The CDR3 contains 11 residues. This CDR3 reads CANMFHNEQFF. CDR3 nucleotide sequence: TGTGCCAACATGTTCCACAATGAGCAGTTCTTC.

Remarks on this clonotype: A junction boundary mismatches the germline segment, possibly from a read error. The chain employs TRBV5-4 and TRBJ1-1; D is uncertain. CDR1 and CDR2 from the germline V gene are SGHNT and YYREEE (reference sequence). The CDR3 length is 13 residues. The CDR3 DNA is TGTGCCAGCAGCCAAATCGCCAACACTGAAGCTTCCTTT. It codes for CASSQIANTEASF.

There are many counts of this clonotype. The CDR3 sequence is CASSPEANYGYTF. The CDR3 region has the DNA TGTGCCAGCTCACCAGAGGCTAACTATGGCTACACCTTC. The genes are TRBV18 and TRBJ1-2; D remains ambiguous. CDR3 size: 13 residues. The V end lost 2 bases, the J end lost 0 bases, and 4 bases lay between the germline ends. Germline values: CDR1 KGHSH, CDR2 LQKENI.

This clonotype was detected many times. The chain recombines TRBV6-6 with TRBJ2-3; possibly TRBD2 for D (5 bases). Germline V gene data show CDR1 as MNHNY and CDR2 as SVGAGI (reference sequence). This CDR3 comprises 14 residues. The V end lost 0 bases, the J end lost 7 bases, and 11 bases lay between the germline ends. The CDR3 loop is CASSYSASWNTQYF. In DNA form, the CDR3 reads TGTGCCAGCAGTTACTCGGCTAGCTGGAATACGCAGTATTTT.

At least ten counts were recorded for this clonotype. The gene calls are TRBV10-2 and TRBJ1-2; 7 nucleotides align to TRBD1. V lost 7 bases, J lost 4 bases, and 3 bases stayed unmatched. CDR1 is WSHSY, CDR2 SAAADI, per germline. CDR3 length equals 12 residues. The CDR3 region has the DNA TGCGCCAGCATGAGGGACAGCTATGGCTACACCTTC. This gives the protein CASMRDSYGYTF.

This clonotype was seen repeatedly, ten times or more. V gene TRBV20-1 combines with J gene TRBJ2-7; 7 bases fit TRBD2. The CDR3 has 15 residues. CDR1 is DFQATT, CDR2 SNEGSKA, per germline (reference sequence). V lost 3 bases to trimming and J lost 3 bases; unmatched junction nucleotides: 11. Here the CDR3 DNA reads TGCAGTGCTAGTCTCCCCGGGGGGAGTATCTACGAGCAGTACTTC. It codes for CSASLPGGSIYEQYF.

This clonotype was recorded many times. The chain links TRBV2 to TRBJ2-7; a weak D match, TRBD2 (6 bases). The CDR3 covers 12 residues. The ends were cut back, 9 bases at V and 6 bases at J, with 15 bases in the middle. Germline CDR1 reads SNHLY; CDR2 reads FYNNEI. CDR3 coding DNA: TGTGCCAGGAGGCCTCGGGGAGGCGAGCAGTACTTC. Translating gives CARRPRGGEQYF.

In this sample, this clonotype turned up a few times. The V call is TRBV19, the J call TRBJ2-1; either TRBD1 or TRBD2 may fit D (5 bases each). Germline values: CDR1 LNHDA, CDR2 SQIVND (reference sequence). V was cut by 10 bases and J by 10 bases, with 14 bases left in between. The CDR3 covers 11 residues. The CDR3 is CATSNRDEQFF. The CDR3 coding sequence is TGTGCCACCTCAAACCGGGACGAGCAGTTCTTC.

Comments on this clonotype: Being one base from a much bigger clone, this may be a read error. The rearrangement joins TRBV30 to TRBJ1-4, with a possible D match to TRBD1 (5 bases). The germline V gene has CDR1 GTSNPN and CDR2 SVGIG (reference sequence). The CDR3 spans 13 residues. The CDR3 is CACLWGGDERLFF. The CDR3 nucleotides read TGTGCCTGCCTCTGGGGGGGAGACGAAAGACTGTTTTTT.

The V call is TRBV3-1, the J call TRBJ1-1; 7 bases are shared with TRBD1. J was trimmed by 11 bases and V by 1 base; bases with no gene match: 4. Germline assignment: CDR1 LGHDT and CDR2 YNNKEL (reference sequence). CDR3 length: 12 residues. This CDR3 is CASSQVDRNAFF. DNA of the CDR3: TGTGCCAGCAGCCAAGTGGACAGGAATGCTTTCTTT. Looking up the rest from reference TRBV3-1 and TRBJ1-1 gives the full variable domain: DTAVSQTPKYLVTQMGNDKSIKCEQNLGHDTMYWYKQDSKKFLKIMFSYNNKELIINETVPNRFSPKSPDKAHLNLHINSLELGDSAVYFCASSQVDRNAFFGQGTRLTVV.